This TCR beta chain was captured in a study of blood T cell repertoires in COVID-19. Cohorts were determined from participant-reported clinical history. Profiled with immunoSEQ multiplex PCR; TCRdb holds only in-frame clones, not every one. The table records around 160,000 clones, approximately 90% of them present only once. The TCR comes from a woman under 40 with acute COVID-19. The specimen sequenced was PBMCs or T cells enriched from blood (not recorded which).

In DNA, the CDR3 is TGCGCCAGCAGCCAAGATGGGCTAGCGGGAGGGCCGAGCACAGATACGCAGTATTTT. Translating gives CASSQDGLAGGPSTDTQYF. The chain links TRBV4-3 to TRBJ2-3; 12 bases align to TRBD2. The CDR3 sequence is 19 residues long. The V and J ends lost 0 bases and 0 bases, in that order; junction bases with no gene match: 7. Germline V gene data show CDR1 as LGHNA and CDR2 as YSLEER.